The 11 T cell receptor beta chains reported below all come from one sample, sequenced in a study of shared clonotypes between healthy human individuals. Assay used: immunoSEQ multiplex PCR; TCRdb lists only in-frame clones, some missing. The top ten hold about 0.064% of the sample, which has approximately 500,000 clones, almost 97% seen once. The sequenced sample consisted of naive CD4+ T cells sorted from blood. The subset is: CD45RA+ positively selected. The source is a woman in her 30s in good health.

The chain employs TRBV5-6 and TRBJ2-3; D remains unclear. The length of the CDR3 is 13 residues. The V end lost 0 bases, the J end lost 4 bases, and 6 bases lay between the germline ends. Germline values: CDR1 SGHDT, CDR2 YYEEEE. CDR3 sequence: CASSLEVPDTQYF. For the CDR3, the DNA is TGTGCCAGCAGCTTGGAGGTGCCAGATACGCAGTATTTT.

The chain couples TRBV6-6 to TRBJ2-5; a weak D match, TRBD2 (5 bases). The V end was cut by 2 bases, the J end by 3 bases, with 13 bases between. CDR1 MNHNY and CDR2 SVGAGI come from the germline V gene (reference sequence). The CDR3 loop spans 15 amino acids. The CDR3 here is CASSYPRTGKETQYF. CDR3 DNA sequence: TGTGCCAGCAGTTACCCCAGGACGGGGAAAGAGACCCAGTACTTC.

The J gene is TRBJ2-4, the V gene TRBV10-3; 13 bases line up with TRBD2. Germline lookup yields CDR1 ENHRY and CDR2 SYGVKD. This CDR3 has 17 amino acids. Losses at the gene ends were 5 bases for V and 6 bases for J; bases not matched to a gene: 10. The CDR3 is CAISNPGTSGIVNIQYF. In nucleotides, the CDR3 is TGTGCCATCAGTAACCCCGGGACTAGCGGGATCGTAAACATTCAGTACTTC.

V and J are TRBV28 and TRBJ1-2, with D unclear. Trimming took 7 bases from V and 8 from J, leaving 14 bases between them. This CDR3 is 12 amino acids long. Germline CDR1 and CDR2: MDHEN and SYDVKM. Here the CDR3 reads CASTLGPGGYTF. Written as DNA, the CDR3 is TGTGCCAGCACCCTTGGGCCTGGGGGCTACACCTTC.

The DNA of the CDR3 is TGCGCCAGCAGCTGGGGACTAGCGGGTTCCTACGAGCAGTACTTC. It codes for CASSWGLAGSYEQYF. V is TRBV5-1 and J is TRBJ2-7; 12 nucleotides line up with TRBD2. Looked up from germline, CDR1 is SGHRS and CDR2 is YFSETQ. The CDR3 runs to 15 residues. V was pared by 3 bases and J by 1 base, with 2 bases of the junction left unmatched.

The chain uses TRBV28 and TRBJ1-5, with D possibly TRBD1 on 5 matching bases. With 3 bases removed from V and 4 bases from J, the gap between germline ends came to 10 bases. Germline V gene sequence: CDR1 MDHEN, CDR2 SYDVKM. This CDR3 is built from 14 residues. The CDR3 spells CASSFAGRNQPQHF. DNA for the CDR3: TGTGCCAGCAGTTTTGCAGGGCGAAATCAGCCCCAGCATTTT.

This sequence joins TRBV19 and TRBJ2-7, with D possibly matching TRBD2 (6 bases). Between the trimmed V and J ends, which lost 11 bases and 2 bases, there was a span of 22 bases. The CDR3 spans 15 residues. CDR1 and CDR2 from the germline V gene are LNHDA and SQIVND (reference sequence). Here the CDR3 DNA reads TGTGCCGGGGGGTGCAGGGTCACTAATCCCTACGAGCAGTACTTC. This gives the protein CAGGCRVTNPYEQYF.

V gene TRBV28 combines with J gene TRBJ2-7, with a weak D call TRBD2 (5 bases). The CDR3 length is 12 residues. Germline V gives CDR1 MDHEN, CDR2 SYDVKM. V was clipped by 6 bases and J by 4 bases, with 10 bases between them. The CDR3 protein is CASRSGRYEQYF. CDR3 nucleotides: TGTGCCAGCAGGTCGGGAAGATACGAGCAGTACTTC.

The DNA for the CDR3 is TGTGCCAGCACAACGGGAGTCCCAGATACGCAGTATTTT. Its protein is CASTTGVPDTQYF. The chain employs TRBV28 and TRBJ2-3; D perhaps matches TRBD2 (6 bases). CDR1 MDHEN and CDR2 SYDVKM come from the germline V gene. This CDR3 is 13 amino acids long. With 7 bases removed from V and 4 bases from J, the gap between germline ends came to 12 bases.

This clone occurred once. Other DNA sequences within the sample encode an identical CDR3. This chain joins TRBV19 and TRBJ2-5, with 7 bases identical to TRBD1. The V and J ends lost 1 base and 5 bases, in that order; junction bases with no gene match: 4. Germline CDR1 LNHDA, CDR2 SQIVND (reference sequence). The CDR3 is 14 amino acids. CDR3 sequence reads: CASSIGQGVETQYF. CDR3 DNA: TGTGCCAGTAGTATAGGTCAGGGGGTGGAGACCCAGTACTTC.

In regard to this clone: This CDR3 is also generated by other DNA sequences in the sample. The chain has TRBV28 and TRBJ1-1, with TRBD1 matching 7 bases. Germline V gene sequence: CDR1 MDHEN, CDR2 SYDVKM. The trim removed 3 bases at V and 1 base at J, leaving 2 bases unmatched. This CDR3 spans 14 amino acids. CDR3 sequence reads: CASSFQGGNTEAFF. The CDR3 DNA sequence: TGTGCCAGCAGTTTTCAGGGGGGGAACACTGAAGCTTTCTTT.